The rows below give T cell receptor beta chains drawn from one sample of a study of cytomegalovirus exposure and HLA in healthy donors. Generated by immunoSEQ multiplex PCR, the TCRdb table keeps only in-frame clones and is missing some. The table has 150,000 or so clones, roughly 73% seen once; the top ten hold roughly 10%. Sequenced input: PBMCs. The receptors derive from a man in his late teens or twenties in good health and CMV-seropositive. Each CDR3 is given with its conserved first and last residue. Fields, in order: clone size, D gene, V gene, J gene, CDR3 protein, CDR3 DNA. The D gene is left open where the match is weak. Part of the rows lack a size; the others show once, few, many or a class for expanded clones.

clone size: .; D gene: TRBD1; V gene: TRBV27; J gene: TRBJ2-7; CDR3 protein: CASSPRTGISYEQYF; CDR3 DNA: TGTGCCAGCAGCCCGAGGACAGGGATATCCTACGAGCAGTACTTC
clone size: .; D gene: .; V gene: TRBV19; J gene: TRBJ1-1; CDR3 protein: CASSSGGGVVSTEAFF; CDR3 DNA: TGTGCCAGTAGTAGCGGGGGCGGGGTTGTGAGCACTGAAGCTTTCTTT
clone size: once; D gene: TRBD1; V gene: TRBV9; J gene: TRBJ1-1; CDR3 protein: CASSVDGKTGDTEAFF; CDR3 DNA: TGTGCCAGCAGCGTAGACGGTAAGACAGGGGACACTGAAGCTTTCTTT
clone size: .; D gene: .; V gene: TRBV5-4; J gene: TRBJ2-2; CDR3 protein: CASSLMQNTNTGELFF; CDR3 DNA: TGTGCCAGCAGCTTGATGCAAAACACGAACACCGGGGAGCTGTTTTTT
clone size: few; D gene: TRBD1; V gene: TRBV14; J gene: TRBJ1-1; CDR3 protein: CASSQSYRGYTEAFF; CDR3 DNA: TGTGCCAGCAGCCAAAGTTACAGGGGATACACTGAAGCTTTCTTT
clone size: .; D gene: .; V gene: TRBV19; J gene: TRBJ2-7; CDR3 protein: CASKRGFGVLDEQYF; CDR3 DNA: TGTGCCAGTAAACGCGGGTTCGGTGTTCTCGACGAGCAGTACTTC
clone size: .; D gene: .; V gene: TRBV4-2; J gene: TRBJ2-1; CDR3 protein: CASSQASPINEQFF; CDR3 DNA: TGTGCCAGCAGCCAAGCGTCCCCTATCAATGAGCAGTTCTTC
clone size: .; D gene: TRBD1; V gene: TRBV7-2; J gene: TRBJ2-5; CDR3 protein: CASSFDYRGETQYF; CDR3 DNA: TGTGCCAGCAGCTTCGACTACAGGGGAGAGACCCAGTACTTC
clone size: .; D gene: TRBD2; V gene: TRBV6-1; J gene: TRBJ2-1; CDR3 protein: CASSGRTSGNYNEQFF; CDR3 DNA: TGTGCCAGCAGTGGCCGGACTAGCGGAAACTACAATGAGCAGTTCTTC
clone size: .; D gene: .; V gene: TRBV28; J gene: TRBJ1-5; CDR3 protein: CASSGHIWVDSTNQPQHF; CDR3 DNA: TGTGCCAGCAGCGGACACATCTGGGTCGATTCAACAAATCAGCCCCAGCATTTT
clone size: .; D gene: .; V gene: TRBV5-1; J gene: TRBJ2-1; CDR3 protein: CASSSGDRGAQFF; CDR3 DNA: TGCGCCAGCAGCTCCGGTGATCGGGGGGCACAGTTCTTC
clone size: .; D gene: TRBD1; V gene: TRBV9; J gene: TRBJ2-3; CDR3 protein: CASSVEWRQGAADTQYF; CDR3 DNA: TGTGCCAGCAGCGTAGAGTGGAGACAGGGGGCCGCAGATACGCAGTATTTT
clone size: few; D gene: TRBD2; V gene: TRBV27; J gene: TRBJ2-7; CDR3 protein: CASSPKTSGREYEQYF; CDR3 DNA: TGTGCCAGCAGTCCAAAGACTAGCGGGAGGGAGTACGAGCAGTACTTC
clone size: .; D gene: .; V gene: TRBV7-9; J gene: TRBJ2-3; CDR3 protein: CSSSFPGWREADTQYF; CDR3 DNA: TGTTCCAGCAGCTTTCCCGGTTGGAGGGAGGCAGATACGCAGTATTTT
clone size: .; D gene: TRBD2; V gene: TRBV5-1; J gene: TRBJ2-1; CDR3 protein: CASSPSRASGRLNEQFF; CDR3 DNA: TGCGCCAGCAGCCCCAGCAGAGCTAGCGGGAGGTTGAATGAGCAGTTCTTC
clone size: .; D gene: TRBD1; V gene: TRBV19; J gene: TRBJ1-5; CDR3 protein: CASSPRDRGLNQPQHF; CDR3 DNA: TGTGCCAGTAGTCCCCGGGACAGGGGCCTGAATCAGCCCCAGCATTTT
clone size: .; D gene: .; V gene: TRBV10-2; J gene: TRBJ1-1; CDR3 protein: CASSSPAVSEAFF; CDR3 DNA: TGCGCCAGCAGTTCCCCCGCAGTTTCTGAAGCTTTCTTT
clone size: few; D gene: TRBD2; V gene: TRBV9; J gene: TRBJ2-1; CDR3 protein: CASSVGASGSFEQFF; CDR3 DNA: TGTGCCAGCAGCGTAGGGGCTAGCGGGAGTTTTGAGCAGTTCTTC
clone size: .; D gene: TRBD2; V gene: TRBV5-1; J gene: TRBJ2-1; CDR3 protein: CASSLAGGEQFF; CDR3 DNA: TGCGCCAGCAGCTTGGCGGGAGGTGAGCAGTTCTTC
clone size: .; D gene: TRBD2; V gene: TRBV5-4; J gene: TRBJ2-1; CDR3 protein: CASSVRGRGYNEQFF; CDR3 DNA: TGTGCCAGCAGCGTTCGAGGGAGGGGATACAATGAGCAGTTCTTC
clone size: few; D gene: TRBD2; V gene: TRBV27; J gene: TRBJ2-2; CDR3 protein: CASMRLAGVYTGELFF; CDR3 DNA: TGTGCCAGCATGAGGCTAGCGGGAGTGTACACCGGGGAGCTGTTTTTT
clone size: .; D gene: TRBD1; V gene: TRBV5-6; J gene: TRBJ1-2; CDR3 protein: CASSLGQGAGYTF; CDR3 DNA: TGTGCCAGCAGCTTGGGACAGGGGGCTGGCTACACCTTC
clone size: .; D gene: .; V gene: TRBV11-1; J gene: TRBJ2-4; CDR3 protein: CASSLIPPRVGKNIQYF; CDR3 DNA: TGTGCCAGCAGTCTTATACCTCCCAGGGTTGGCAAAAACATTCAGTACTTC
clone size: .; D gene: .; V gene: TRBV19; J gene: TRBJ1-5; CDR3 protein: CASSISFSLPQHF; CDR3 DNA: TGTGCCAGTAGTATCTCTTTTAGTTTGCCCCAGCATTTT
clone size: once; D gene: .; V gene: TRBV4-1; J gene: TRBJ1-5; CDR3 protein: CASSPLPGQNNQPQHF; CDR3 DNA: TGCGCCAGCAGCCCCTTACCCGGACAGAATAATCAGCCCCAGCATTTT
clone size: .; D gene: .; V gene: TRBV7-8; J gene: TRBJ1-1; CDR3 protein: CASSLGTVNEAFF; CDR3 DNA: TGTGCCAGCAGCTTAGGCACGGTGAATGAAGCTTTCTTT
clone size: .; D gene: .; V gene: TRBV7-2; J gene: TRBJ1-1; CDR3 protein: CASSTTRNTEAFF; CDR3 DNA: TGTGCCAGCAGCACTACAAGAAACACTGAAGCTTTCTTT
clone size: .; D gene: TRBD1; V gene: TRBV5-1; J gene: TRBJ1-4; CDR3 protein: CASSLAGQVEGKLFF; CDR3 DNA: TGCGCCAGCAGCTTGGCGGGACAGGTAGAGGGAAAACTGTTTTTT
clone size: .; D gene: TRBD1; V gene: TRBV10-3; J gene: TRBJ2-7; CDR3 protein: CAIRSDRGLYEQYF; CDR3 DNA: TGTGCCATCAGATCGGACAGGGGGCTTTACGAGCAGTACTTC
clone size: .; D gene: .; V gene: TRBV9; J gene: TRBJ2-1; CDR3 protein: CASSLSRGEQFF; CDR3 DNA: TGTGCCAGCAGCCTCTCTAGGGGCGAGCAGTTCTTC
clone size: once; D gene: TRBD1; V gene: TRBV7-9; J gene: TRBJ2-3; CDR3 protein: CASSVDRGLGDTQYF; CDR3 DNA: TGTGCCAGCAGCGTAGACAGGGGACTGGGAGATACGCAGTATTTT
clone size: .; D gene: TRBD1; V gene: TRBV18; J gene: TRBJ2-1; CDR3 protein: CASSPSGQGSNEQFF; CDR3 DNA: TGTGCCAGCTCACCGAGCGGACAGGGGTCAAATGAGCAGTTCTTC
clone size: once; D gene: .; V gene: TRBV6-5; J gene: TRBJ2-1; CDR3 protein: CASSYWGGIGSNEQFF; CDR3 DNA: TGTGCCAGCAGTTATTGGGGCGGTATAGGCTCCAATGAGCAGTTCTTC
clone size: .; D gene: .; V gene: TRBV5-1; J gene: TRBJ1-1; CDR3 protein: CASSLRGGGTEAFF; CDR3 DNA: TGCGCCAGCAGCTTGAGGGGGGGAGGCACTGAAGCTTTCTTT
clone size: .; D gene: .; V gene: TRBV18; J gene: TRBJ1-4; CDR3 protein: CASSPSRVPPEKLFF; CDR3 DNA: TGTGCCAGCTCACCTTCGAGGGTACCCCCCGAAAAACTGTTTTTT
clone size: .; D gene: .; V gene: TRBV9; J gene: TRBJ2-3; CDR3 protein: CASSPLLDFADTQYF; CDR3 DNA: TGTGCCAGCAGCCCGCTGTTAGACTTCGCAGATACGCAGTATTTT
clone size: .; D gene: .; V gene: TRBV7-2; J gene: TRBJ2-7; CDR3 protein: CASSLTIGEQYF; CDR3 DNA: TGTGCCAGCAGCTTAACCATCGGTGAGCAGTACTTC
clone size: .; D gene: TRBD2; V gene: TRBV18; J gene: TRBJ2-3; CDR3 protein: CASSPRTSGGTSTDTQYF; CDR3 DNA: TGTGCCAGCTCACCCCGGACTAGCGGGGGGACTAGCACAGATACGCAGTATTTT
clone size: .; D gene: TRBD2; V gene: TRBV7-8; J gene: TRBJ2-7; CDR3 protein: CASSSTLAGGVGLSYEQYF; CDR3 DNA: TGTGCCAGCAGCTCGACATTAGCGGGAGGTGTCGGGTTATCCTACGAGCAGTACTTC
clone size: .; D gene: .; V gene: TRBV30; J gene: TRBJ1-2; CDR3 protein: CAWKPDPLANYGYTF; CDR3 DNA: TGTGCCTGGAAGCCCGATCCGTTAGCTAACTATGGCTACACCTTC
clone size: .; D gene: .; V gene: TRBV11-1; J gene: TRBJ1-1; CDR3 protein: CASSSHWEGLTKAFF; CDR3 DNA: TGTGCCAGCAGCTCCCACTGGGAGGGGCTGACGAAAGCTTTCTTT
clone size: few; D gene: TRBD1; V gene: TRBV27; J gene: TRBJ1-2; CDR3 protein: CASSPQGAVYGYTF; CDR3 DNA: TGTGCCAGCAGTCCGCAGGGGGCGGTCTATGGCTACACCTTC
clone size: .; D gene: TRBD1; V gene: TRBV28; J gene: TRBJ1-1; CDR3 protein: CASSRTTGDNTEAFF; CDR3 DNA: TGTGCCAGCAGCCGAACGACAGGGGATAACACTGAAGCTTTCTTT
clone size: .; D gene: TRBD1; V gene: TRBV5-4; J gene: TRBJ2-1; CDR3 protein: CASSYDRASSWEQFF; CDR3 DNA: TGTGCCAGCAGTTACGACAGGGCGTCATCTTGGGAGCAGTTCTTC
clone size: .; D gene: TRBD1; V gene: TRBV4-1; J gene: TRBJ2-7; CDR3 protein: CASSPTAGDRPYEQYF; CDR3 DNA: TGCGCCAGCAGCCCCACCGCCGGGGACAGACCCTACGAACAGTACTTC
clone size: once; D gene: TRBD2; V gene: TRBV19; J gene: TRBJ2-1; CDR3 protein: CASSMAGANNEQFF; CDR3 DNA: TGTGCCAGTAGTATGGCGGGAGCAAACAATGAGCAGTTCTTC
clone size: .; D gene: TRBD2; V gene: TRBV9; J gene: TRBJ2-7; CDR3 protein: CASSASGRGTYEQYF; CDR3 DNA: TGTGCCAGCAGCGCTAGCGGGAGGGGGACCTACGAGCAGTACTTC
clone size: .; D gene: TRBD1; V gene: TRBV5-5; J gene: TRBJ1-1; CDR3 protein: CASSLFPSGTENTEAFF; CDR3 DNA: TGTGCCAGCAGCTTGTTCCCCTCCGGGACAGAGAACACTGAAGCTTTCTTT
clone size: .; D gene: TRBD2; V gene: TRBV6-1; J gene: TRBJ2-7; CDR3 protein: CASSSLAGSYEQYF; CDR3 DNA: TGTGCCAGCAGCAGCCTAGCGGGCTCCTACGAGCAGTACTTC
clone size: .; D gene: .; V gene: TRBV28; J gene: TRBJ2-4; CDR3 protein: CASRRAGSKNIQYF; CDR3 DNA: TGTGCCAGCAGGAGGGCTGGGTCCAAAAACATTCAGTACTTC
clone size: .; D gene: TRBD1; V gene: TRBV18; J gene: TRBJ2-7; CDR3 protein: CASSPGTGTYEQYF; CDR3 DNA: TGTGCCAGCTCACCCGGGACAGGTACCTACGAGCAGTACTTC
clone size: .; D gene: .; V gene: TRBV18; J gene: TRBJ2-1; CDR3 protein: CASSPPLRNNEQFF; CDR3 DNA: TGTGCCAGCTCACCACCGCTTAGAAACAATGAGCAGTTCTTC
clone size: .; D gene: .; V gene: TRBV7-2; J gene: TRBJ2-1; CDR3 protein: CASSSSITGSEQFF; CDR3 DNA: TGTGCCAGCAGCTCCTCTATAACAGGGTCTGAGCAGTTCTTC
clone size: once; D gene: .; V gene: TRBV28; J gene: TRBJ2-3; CDR3 protein: CASSPRGGGDTQYF; CDR3 DNA: TGTGCCAGCAGCCCCCGGGGAGGGGGAGATACGCAGTATTTT
clone size: .; D gene: TRBD2; V gene: TRBV15; J gene: TRBJ2-7; CDR3 protein: CATSRDIAGVTYEQYF; CDR3 DNA: TGTGCCACCAGCAGAGATATAGCGGGAGTAACCTACGAGCAGTACTTC